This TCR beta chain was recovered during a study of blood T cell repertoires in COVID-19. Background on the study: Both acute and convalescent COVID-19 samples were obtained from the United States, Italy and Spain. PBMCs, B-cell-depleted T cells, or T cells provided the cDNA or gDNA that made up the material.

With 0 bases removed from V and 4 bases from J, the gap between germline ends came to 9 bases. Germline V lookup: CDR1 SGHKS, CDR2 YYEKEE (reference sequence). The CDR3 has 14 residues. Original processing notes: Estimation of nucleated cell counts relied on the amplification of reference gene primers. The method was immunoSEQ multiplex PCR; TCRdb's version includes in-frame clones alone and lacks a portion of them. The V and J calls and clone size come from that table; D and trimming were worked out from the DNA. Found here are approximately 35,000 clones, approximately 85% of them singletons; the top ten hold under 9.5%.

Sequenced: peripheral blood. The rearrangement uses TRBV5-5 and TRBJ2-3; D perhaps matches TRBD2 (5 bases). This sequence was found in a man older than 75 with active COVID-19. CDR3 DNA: TGTGCCAGCAGCTTGGAAACTAGGTCAGATACGCAGTATTTT. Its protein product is CASSLETRSDTQYF.